The present T cell receptor (beta chain) was sequenced within a study of post-analysis software for immune sequencing data. Regarding the study as a whole: TRBV5-6, TRBV5-1 and TRBV20-1 were among roughly five TRBV segments more frequent in patients than controls. Pronounced co-clustering by F measure was evident among identically batched samples. A significant reduction in normalized Chao1 diversity was observed in multiple sclerosis patients versus controls.

Unique molecular identifiers had been added to the TCR beta cDNA libraries. MiXCR was run by TCRdb on the PCR reads, yielding one entry per CDR3 protein. The sample consists of 740,000 or so distinct CDR3 sequences, approximately 53% of them appearing once. For this clonotype: Its antigen remains unidentified.

Trimming pared 10 bases from V and 0 bases from J, leaving 17 bases between. The germline gives CDR1 SGHTA, CDR2 FQGNSA. CDR3 size: 15 residues. The clonotype comes from a girl aged 10-17 years with multiple sclerosis. The sequenced sample was blood. The J gene is TRBJ2-3, the V gene TRBV7-2, with unresolved D. This chain's CDR3 is CAIVRPSFSTDTQYF. CDR3 DNA: TGTGCCATCGTACGGCCTTCCTTTAGCACAGATACGCAGTATTTT.